One sample yielded the 26 T cell receptor beta chains listed below, sequenced in a study of T cell responses to AZD1222 COVID-19 vaccine. Profiling relied on immunoSEQ multiplex PCR, and the TCRdb table lists in-frame clones only, not all of them. The sample holds 65,000 to 70,000 clones, 88% seen once. The sample in question was peripheral blood, obtained on day 0 of AZD1222 vaccination. The receptors come from an adult in good health.

CDR3 in amino acids: CASSPPNPDGYTF. The CDR3 coding sequence is TGTGCCAGCTCACCACCGAACCCCGATGGCTACACCTTC. J is TRBJ1-2 and V is TRBV18; D remains ambiguous. This CDR3 comprises 13 residues. Trimming pared 0 bases from V and 6 bases from J, leaving 8 bases between. In germline, CDR1 is KGHSH, CDR2 LQKENI.

The chain joins TRBV6-1 to TRBJ2-7; no firm D call. V lost 2 bases and J 7 bases, leaving 9 bases between the germline ends. In germline, CDR1 is MNHNS, CDR2 SASEGT. There are 12 residues in the CDR3. The CDR3 is CASSEIHREQYF. The CDR3 DNA follows: TGTGCCAGCAGTGAAATCCATCGGGAGCAGTACTTC.

V is TRBV28 and J is TRBJ1-5; D uncertain. V was trimmed by 6 bases and J by 6 bases, leaving 18 bases between them. The CDR3 has 15 residues. CDR1 and CDR2 from the germline V gene are MDHEN and SYDVKM. CDR3 sequence (DNA): TGTGCCAGCAGATCCGAGCCGAGGGCGGGTCAGCCCCAGCATTTT. It is translated as CASRSEPRAGQPQHF.

V gene TRBV29-1 combines with J gene TRBJ2-1; 11 bases map to TRBD2. Trimming cost V 7 bases and J 14 bases; bases outside gene matches: 13. Germline loops: CDR1 SQVTM, CDR2 ANQGSEA. The CDR3 loop spans 13 amino acids. The CDR3 spells CSGGTSGLLPEFF. CDR3 DNA: TGCAGCGGGGGGACTAGCGGACTTTTACCGGAGTTCTTC.

V gene TRBV27 combines with J gene TRBJ2-1, with TRBD2 matching 7 bases. This CDR3 is built from 14 residues. CDR1 and CDR2 (germline): MNHEY, SMNVEV (reference sequence). V dropped 5 bases and J dropped 8; count of bases not matched to a gene: 9. CDR3 DNA: TGTGCCAGCAGTCCAGGACTAGATTTCCATGAGCAGTTCTTC. Translation gives CASSPGLDFHEQFF.

The chain carries TRBV7-2 and TRBJ2-1, with 9 bases fitting TRBD2. The V segment lost 2 bases and the J segment 4 bases; nucleotides outside the gene matches: 9. CDR1 SGHTA and CDR2 FQGNSA come from the germline V gene. CDR3 length equals 17 residues. CDR3 amino acids: CASSLLLAGLPYNEQFF. The CDR3 DNA reads TGTGCCAGCAGCTTACTGCTAGCGGGACTCCCTTACAATGAGCAGTTCTTC.

CDR3 protein: CASSEGAESDNEQFF. In DNA form, the CDR3 reads TGTGCCAGCAGTGAGGGAGCGGAGTCGGACAATGAGCAGTTCTTC. The chain employs TRBV2 and TRBJ2-1; maybe TRBD2 (5 bases). This CDR3 region has 15 residues. Per germline, CDR1 SNHLY and CDR2 FYNNEI. The V end lost 3 bases, the J end lost 5 bases, and 14 bases lay between the germline ends.

For the CDR3, the DNA is TGTGCCAGTAGTATCTGGGGGCCCGAAAAACTGTTTTTT. Encoded protein: CASSIWGPEKLFF. The rearrangement joins TRBV19 to TRBJ1-4; TRBD1 is a possible D gene (6 bases). V dropped 3 bases and J dropped 8 bases, with 10 bases sitting between them. CDR1 LNHDA and CDR2 SQIVND come from the germline V gene (reference sequence). This CDR3 is 13 amino acids long.

The chain uses TRBV27 and TRBJ1-2; perhaps TRBD1 as D (5 bases). V lost 1 base, J lost 3 bases, and 9 bases lay in between. CDR1 MNHEY and CDR2 SMNVEV come from the germline V gene (reference sequence). The CDR3 covers 14 residues. The CDR3 region has the DNA TGTGCCAGCAGTTTATATCTAGGGGACTATGGCTACACCTTC. This sequence encodes CASSLYLGDYGYTF.

The gene calls are TRBV11-2 and TRBJ1-1; tentatively, D is TRBD1 (5 bases). CDR1 is SGHAT and CDR2 is FQNNGV in the germline V gene. Trimming left V 5 bases short and J 1 base short, with 14 bases between. CDR3 length: 15 amino acids. In DNA form, the CDR3 reads TGTGCCAGCAGCCCAGGGCTTCGCAGGAACACTGAAGCTTTCTTT. Protein sequence: CASSPGLRRNTEAFF.

The chain combines TRBV7-9 with TRBJ1-2; possibly TRBD1 for D (5 bases). V dropped 5 bases and J dropped 2 bases, with 12 bases sitting between them. This CDR3 is 14 amino acids long. Per germline, CDR1 SEHNR and CDR2 FQNEAQ (reference sequence). In DNA, the CDR3 is TGTGCCAGCAGCCCAGTGGGGGGAAACTATGGCTACACCTTC. Protein product: CASSPVGGNYGYTF.

The V and J genes are TRBV3-1 (or the pseudogene TRBV3-2) and TRBJ2-7; 9 bases map to TRBD1. Germline CDR1 reads LGHDT; CDR2 reads YNNKEL (reference sequence). The CDR3 is 15 residues long. The trim removed 5 bases at V and 3 bases at J, leaving 8 bases unmatched. DNA for the CDR3: TGTGCCAGCAGCTCCGGGACAGGGTCAATCTACGAGCAGTACTTC. Translated: CASSSGTGSIYEQYF.

The chain has TRBV19 and TRBJ2-5; 9 bases map to TRBD1. CDR1 is LNHDA and CDR2 is SQIVND in the germline V gene (reference sequence). This CDR3 has 13 residues. The junction had 3 bases not matched to a gene; V was cut back by 6 bases and J by 4 bases. CDR3 nucleotides: TGTGCCAGTAGGGACAGGGGCGGAGAGACCCAGTACTTC. This gives the protein CASRDRGGETQYF.

This clone was detected once. The chain joins TRBV19 to TRBJ1-3; D gene uncertain. The V end was cut by 6 bases, the J end by 0 bases, with 12 bases between. The CDR3 length is 15 residues. Germline CDR1 and CDR2: LNHDA and SQIVND (reference sequence). CDR3 sequence: CASRSGGSSGNTIYF. The CDR3 nucleotides are TGTGCCAGTAGATCCGGCGGGAGCTCTGGAAACACCATATATTTT.

The V call is TRBV5-1, the J call TRBJ2-2; TRBD2 aligns across 8 bases. Germline V gene sequence: CDR1 SGHRS, CDR2 YFSETQ. This CDR3 has 15 amino acids. With V trimmed by 4 bases and J by 8 bases, 10 bases remained unmatched. CDR3 in DNA: TGCGCCAGCAGCATGGACGTAGCGGGGATGGGGGAGCTGTTTTTT. Amino acids: CASSMDVAGMGELFF. The complete variable domain, with remaining parts taken from reference TRBV5-1 and TRBJ2-2, reads KAGVTQTPRYLIKTRGQQVTLSCSPISGHRSVSWYQQTPGQGLQFLFEYFSETQRNKGNFPGRFSGRQFSNSRSEMNVSTLELGDSALYLCASSMDVAGMGELFFGEGSRLTVL.

The V and J genes are TRBV30 and TRBJ2-3, with 7 bases matching TRBD2. The CDR3 extends over 15 amino acids. The junction had 5 bases not matched to a gene; V was cut back by 2 bases and J by 0 bases. Germline CDR1 reads GTSNPN; CDR2 reads SVGIG (reference sequence). CDR3 sequence reads: CAWSRLADSTDTQYF. The CDR3 DNA sequence: TGTGCCTGGAGTAGGCTAGCGGATAGCACAGATACGCAGTATTTT.

This clone has just one count. The V call is TRBV10-3, the J call TRBJ1-4; weak D call: TRBD1 (5 bases). V lost 3 bases, J lost 5 bases, and 7 bases lay in between. CDR3 length: 13 residues. Germline CDR1 reads ENHRY; CDR2 reads SYGVKD. CDR3 loop: CAISDEGNEKLFF. The CDR3 coding sequence is TGTGCCATCAGTGATGAGGGGAATGAAAAACTGTTTTTT.

J is TRBJ2-7 and V is TRBV11-2, with D unclear. CDR3 size: 12 residues. Germline CDR1 and CDR2: SGHAT and FQNNGV. The V gene lost 0 bases and the J gene lost 4 bases, with 4 bases spanning the gap. The DNA of the CDR3 is TGTGCCAGCAGCTTAGATAGGTACGAGCAGTACTTC. Translating gives CASSLDRYEQYF.

The DNA for the CDR3 is TGTGCCACCAGTATTAGAACTAGCGGGCGGTGGACCCAGTACTTC. This codes for CATSIRTSGRWTQYF. This chain links TRBV24-1 with TRBJ2-5, with 9 bases matching TRBD2. CDR3 size: 15 residues. CDR1 KGHDR and CDR2 SFDVKD come from the germline V gene. The ends lost 6 bases at V and 7 bases at J; junction bases unmatched: 11.

This clone has a single count. The J gene is TRBJ2-2, the V gene TRBV7-9, with a possible D match to TRBD1 (5 bases). V shed 3 bases and J shed 0 bases, with 14 bases lying between them. The V gene's germline CDR1 is SEHNR and CDR2 FQNEAQ (reference sequence). This CDR3 is 17 amino acids long. CDR3 coding DNA: TGTGCCAGCAGCTTCGTCACGACAGAAGCGAACACCGGGGAGCTGTTTTTT. Translated, it gives CASSFVTTEANTGELFF.

The chain recombines TRBV19 with TRBJ1-5; D is possibly TRBD1 (6 bases). Germline lookup yields CDR1 LNHDA and CDR2 SQIVND (reference sequence). This CDR3 has 15 amino acids. V gave up 6 bases and J gave up 0 bases, with 12 bases separating them. The CDR3 sequence is CASRPTGNSNQPQHF. DNA of the CDR3: TGTGCCAGTAGGCCGACAGGAAATAGCAATCAGCCCCAGCATTTT.

In regard to this clone: This specimen includes other DNA sequences encoding the same CDR3. The rearrangement joins TRBV27 to TRBJ1-5, with TRBD1 as a possible D gene (5 bases). From germline, CDR1 is MNHEY and CDR2 SMNVEV (reference sequence). V gave up 6 bases and J gave up 2 bases, with 11 bases separating them. The CDR3 has 14 residues. CDR3 nucleotides: TGTGCCAGCAGCTTGGGACGGGGCAATCAGCCCCAGCATTTT. Encoded protein: CASSLGRGNQPQHF.

Only one count was recorded for this clone. The chain joins TRBV7-9 to TRBJ2-1, with a tentative D call TRBD2 (6 bases). V lost 5 bases, J lost 1 base, and 24 bases lay in between. This CDR3 has 19 residues. The germline CDR1 and CDR2 sequences are SEHNR and FQNEAQ (reference sequence). The CDR3 region is CASSPLDYRSIRSYNEQFF. CDR3 nucleotide sequence: TGTGCCAGCAGCCCCTTGGACTACCGATCGATAAGGTCCTACAATGAGCAGTTCTTC.

This clone was counted a single time. This chain joins TRBV2 and TRBJ2-6; tentatively, D is TRBD2 (6 bases). This CDR3 is built from 15 residues. V gave up 6 bases and J gave up 2 bases, with 11 bases separating them. Germline CDR1 SNHLY, CDR2 FYNNEI. The CDR3 is CASRDKRAGANVLTF. CDR3 nucleotide sequence: TGTGCCAGCAGGGACAAGCGGGCTGGGGCCAACGTCCTGACTTTC.

The chain recombines TRBV27 with TRBJ2-1, with 7 bases that match TRBD2. There are 15 residues in the CDR3. After removal of 0 bases from V and 4 bases from J, the junction contained 3 bases not matched to a gene. The germline V gene has CDR1 MNHEY and CDR2 SMNVEV (reference sequence). The CDR3 DNA reads TGTGCCAGCAGTTTATCGGGACTACCTTACAATGAGCAGTTCTTC. It codes for CASSLSGLPYNEQFF.

The chain has TRBV14 and TRBJ1-2; unclear D gene. Germline loops: CDR1 SGHDN, CDR2 FVKESK. The length of the CDR3 is 13 residues. Trimming took off 3 bases at V and 6 bases at J, with 11 bases between the two ends. The CDR3 sequence: CASSQFGSNGYTF. The DNA of the CDR3 is TGTGCCAGCAGCCAGTTCGGGAGTAATGGCTACACCTTC.